Included here is one T cell receptor (beta chain) sequence, with context. A read error may explain this, as a much larger clone is one base away. The table came from immunoSEQ multiplex PCR; TCRdb's copy has only in-frame clones and leaves some out. The table records about 30,000 clones, about 90% of them present only once. These data originate in a study of multiple sclerosis patients with progressive multifocal leukoencephalopathy. As to time point: time of PML onset. PML in natalizumab-treated patients developed after between roughly 15 and 56 months of natalizumab therapy. T3 blood samples were collected at the time of PML onset. The sequence was collected from a human donor with progressive multifocal leukoencephalopathy. The material was PBMCs, obtained from a patient treated with natalizumab.

CDR3 sequence (DNA): TGCCGCGTTGTGGGGGATGGGGGGTCTGAAGCTTTCTTT. Amino acids: CRVVGDGGSEAFF. This chain uses TRBV29-1 with TRBJ1-1; D perhaps matches TRBD1 (5 bases). The CDR3 spans 13 residues. Germline CDR1 and CDR2: SQVTM and ANQGSEA.